The 18 T cell receptor beta chains presented below share a single source sample, sequenced in a study of T cells in Graves' hyperthyroidism and ophthalmopathy. Amplification yielded TCR beta CDR3 regions, with RNA transcripts as the source. First-round RT-PCR with HTBI primers amplified the TCR CDR3 region. MiXCR was run by TCRdb on the multiplex PCR reads, yielding one entry per CDR3 protein. The sample lists about 250,000 distinct CDR3 sequences; approximately 20% were seen once. Specimen: blood. The receptor set was obtained from a man aged 25-45 years with Graves' ophthalmopathy.

V and J are TRBV6-1 and TRBJ2-1, with 7 bases lining up with TRBD2. V trimming: 0 bases; J trimming: 14 bases; junction bases outside the gene matches: 16. The CDR3 length is 16 residues. Germline V CDR1 and CDR2: MNHNS, SASEGT. In DNA, the CDR3 is TGTGCCAGCAGTGAAGCGAGTCTAGCGGCTTTCACCTGGGAGTTCTTC. Residues: CASSEASLAAFTWEFF.

This sequence joins TRBV10-3 and TRBJ2-7; D may be TRBD2 (6 bases). The CDR3 sequence is 13 residues long. Deletions cut 9 bases from V and 2 bases from J, with 14 bases between. Germline assignment: CDR1 ENHRY and CDR2 SYGVKD. CDR3 nucleotide sequence: TGTGCCATTAAAGGGGAGGCCCCCTACGAGCAGTACTTC. Encoded protein: CAIKGEAPYEQYF.

This clonotype has only a few counts. This chain uses TRBV20-1 with TRBJ2-1; D not certain. The CDR3 is made up of 14 amino acids. The V gene lost 2 bases and the J gene lost 8 bases, with 16 bases spanning the gap. Germline lookup yields CDR1 DFQATT and CDR2 SNEGSKA (reference sequence). As DNA, the CDR3 is TGCAGTGCTAGACCCTTACCCCGAGACGATGAGCAGTTCTTC. Amino acid sequence: CSARPLPRDDEQFF.

V is TRBV27 and J is TRBJ1-2; 9 positions match TRBD1. V lost 4 bases to trimming and J lost 0 bases; unmatched junction nucleotides: 15. The CDR3 has 19 residues. The germline V gene has CDR1 MNHEY and CDR2 SMNVEV (reference sequence). Here the CDR3 DNA reads TGTGCCAGCAGTTCCCTCCTCCGGGACAGGGCCGCAGCTAACTATGGCTACACCTTC. Translating it yields CASSSLLRDRAAANYGYTF.

With respect to this clonotype: A read error may explain this, as a much larger clone is one base away. The chain uses TRBV12-3 or TRBV12-4 and TRBJ1-5; D unresolved. V lost 7 bases and J 0 bases, leaving 16 bases between the germline ends. This CDR3 is 16 amino acids long. The chain's CDR3 is CASTEGGLASNQPQHF. The CDR3 DNA reads TGTGCCAGCACCGAGGGTGGCCTCGCTAGCAATCAGCCCCAGCATTTT.

This clonotype showed up just once. This sequence joins TRBV7-9 and TRBJ2-1, with D unresolved. CDR3 length: 13 residues. Germline values: CDR1 SEHNR, CDR2 FQNEAQ (reference sequence). Trimming removed 5 bases at V and 15 bases at J, with 20 bases between. In DNA, the CDR3 is TGTGCCAGCAGCGTTCAGACTCAAGAAGGTCTGTTCTTC. Its protein product is CASSVQTQEGLFF.

This clonotype was seen a handful of times. This rearrangement joins TRBV27 to TRBJ2-1; 8 bases align to TRBD1. V was clipped by 5 bases and J by 7 bases; unmatched bases: 7. CDR3 length: 14 amino acids. Germline V CDR1 and CDR2: MNHEY, SMNVEV (reference sequence). CDR3: CASSLRDRPNEQFF. CDR3 bases: TGTGCCAGCAGTCTCCGGGACAGGCCTAATGAGCAGTTCTTC.

The table lists this clonotype with a few counts. This chain links TRBV9 with TRBJ1-1; no clear D gene. The CDR3 contains 15 residues. Germline values: CDR1 SGDLS, CDR2 YYNGEE. The V and J ends lost 3 bases and 0 bases respectively, with 12 bases between them. Here the CDR3 reads CASSARLGMNTEAFF. CDR3 in DNA: TGTGCCAGCAGCGCAAGACTGGGTATGAACACTGAAGCTTTCTTT. Looking up the rest from reference TRBV9 and TRBJ1-1 gives the full variable domain: DSGVTQTPKHLITATGQRVTLRCSPRSGDLSVYWYQQSLDQGLQFLIQYYNGEERAKGNILERFSAQQFPDLHSELNLSSLELGDSALYFCASSARLGMNTEAFFGQGTRLTVV.

The chain couples TRBV27 to TRBJ2-3; D is uncertain. The CDR3 length is 16 residues. Trimming pared 3 bases from V and 1 base from J, leaving 14 bases between. Germline V CDR1 and CDR2: MNHEY, SMNVEV (reference sequence). The CDR3 is CASSLPVLGGTDTQYF. CDR3 coding DNA: TGTGCCAGCAGTTTGCCCGTCCTGGGCGGCACAGATACGCAGTATTTT.

Comment on this clonotype: A read error may produce the germline difference seen at one junction end. V is TRBV7-2 and J is TRBJ1-2; D uncertain. Germline CDR1 is SGHTA and CDR2 is FQGNSA. CDR3 length: 16 amino acids. CDR3 protein: CVSSLETAAFNYGYTF. CDR3 DNA sequence: TGTGTCAGCAGCTTAGAGACGGCGGCTTTTAACTATGGCTACACCTTC.

The rearrangement joins TRBV7-8 to TRBJ1-4; D is ambiguous. This CDR3 has 15 amino acids. The V end lost 5 bases, the J end lost 4 bases, and 14 bases lay between the germline ends. CDR1 is SGHVS and CDR2 is FQNEAQ in the germline V gene. For the CDR3, the DNA is TGTGCCAGCAGCCCCCGGGAGGTTATTAATGAAAAACTGTTTTTT. This sequence encodes CASSPREVINEKLFF.

This clonotype came up many times. Relative to the germline gene, one junction end is altered; a read error may explain this. The chain carries TRBV5-4 and TRBJ1-1; D gene uncertain. The germline CDR1 and CDR2 sequences are SGHNT and YYREEE (reference sequence). This CDR3 has 13 residues. The CDR3 DNA follows: TGCGCCAGCAGCTTGGATCAAAACACTGAAGCTTTCTTT. It codes for CASSLDQNTEAFF.

The chain combines TRBV5-1 with TRBJ2-7; D may be TRBD1 (5 bases). The ends were cut back, 0 bases at V and 2 bases at J, with 9 bases in the middle. Germline V gene lookup returns CDR1 SGHRS and CDR2 YFSETQ. The CDR3 sequence is 14 residues long. The CDR3 nucleotides are TGCGCCAGCAGCTTGGAGGGCAGGGCCTACGAGCAGTACTTC. Translated, it gives CASSLEGRAYEQYF.

This clonotype was observed many times. This rearrangement joins TRBV20-1 to TRBJ1-1, with D perhaps TRBD1 (6 bases). Trimming removed 4 bases at V and 3 bases at J, with 18 bases between. CDR1 and CDR2 (germline): DFQATT, SNEGSKA (reference sequence). The CDR3 extends over 15 amino acids. CDR3 sequence reads: CSANSRGAVDTEAFF. The CDR3 DNA is TGCAGTGCTAACAGTCGGGGGGCGGTGGACACTGAAGCTTTCTTT.

Comments on this clonotype: A single base separates this from a much larger clone, so it may be a read error. The CDR3 reads CASSPRQSTEAFF. CDR3 DNA: TGCGCCAGCAGCCCGCGACAGAGCACTGAAGCTTTCTTT. The rearrangement uses TRBV5-1 and TRBJ1-1; TRBD1 is a possible D gene (5 bases). The CDR3 spans 13 residues. Trimming took 4 bases from V and 4 from J, leaving 11 bases between them. Germline CDR1 reads SGHRS; CDR2 reads YFSETQ. Together with reference TRBV5-1 and TRBJ1-1, the CDR3 gives the full variable domain: KAGVTQTPRYLIKTRGQQVTLSCSPISGHRSVSWYQQTPGQGLQFLFEYFSETQRNKGNFPGRFSGRQFSNSRSEMNVSTLELGDSALYLCASSPRQSTEAFFGQGTRLTVV.

This clonotype was seen only a few times. The chain carries TRBV6-1 and TRBJ2-5; TRBD2 agrees at 12 bases. Per the germline V gene, CDR1 is MNHNS and CDR2 is SASEGT. J lost 5 bases, V lost 8 bases, and 6 bases had no gene match. This CDR3 region has 14 residues. This chain's CDR3 is CASGLTSGRETQYF. The CDR3 DNA reads TGTGCCAGCGGACTTACTAGCGGGAGGGAGACCCAGTACTTC.

The chain couples TRBV29-1 to TRBJ2-1; D is unclear. Trimming took 2 bases from V and 2 from J, leaving 4 bases between them. Germline CDR1 SQVTM, CDR2 ANQGSEA. The CDR3 has 12 residues. The CDR3 DNA sequence: TGCAGCGTTGAACAAGCCTACAATGAGCAGTTCTTC. This translates into CSVEQAYNEQFF.

The chain couples TRBV5-1 to TRBJ2-3; 10 bases are a match to TRBD1. CDR3 length: 14 amino acids. Germline V CDR1 and CDR2: SGHRS, YFSETQ. V was pared by 5 bases and J by 3 bases, with 3 bases of the junction left unmatched. This CDR3 reads CASRRTGGTDTQYF. DNA of the CDR3: TGCGCCAGCAGGCGGACAGGGGGAACAGATACGCAGTATTTT.